Below, one TCR beta chain is given with its context. This clonotype was seen only a few times. The target of this receptor is not known. Base qualities are not provided; no much larger clone lies one nucleotide away. This sample is drawn from a study of CD8 T cells in ankylosing spondylitis (dated by TCRdb to the late 2010s). Regarding the complete study: T cell receptor beta repertoires were profiled in healthy donors and ankylosing spondylitis patients so that disease-linked TCR variants could be found. Samples of peripheral blood were taken, and for ankylosing spondylitis patients, synovial fluid was collected as well. The whole study cohort included 85 to 120 healthy donors and 20 to 30 ankylosing spondylitis patients.

The germline V gene (reference sequence) provides CDR1 SEHNR and CDR2 FQNEAQ. Measured from the cysteine to the phenylalanine, the CDR3 is 14 residues long. CDR3 DNA is the only sequence kept; it has 42 bases, read in frame from the first base. V loses 4 bases, J loses 2 bases, and the germline ends lie 12 bases apart. Reads for this sample came from an Illumina HiSeq 2500. TCR beta libraries were prepared by quantitative 5'-RACE with molecular barcodes. As for the authors' bioinformatics: To identify disease-linked TCR variants, a new computational method was used, one built on a probabilistic model of VDJ rearrangement. Using fastp at Q25 and MiXCR, TCRdb reprocessed the public reads and kept productive beta chains. Here each entry gathers all rows of one CDR3 protein and keeps the most common genes and DNA. Here the V and J calls rest on TCRdb's processing, not on the authors' analysis. The table for this sample lists 650,000 to 800,000 distinct CDR3 sequences; around a fifth of them were counted only once. Under 20% of the sample is taken by the ten largest.

Beyond this particular receptor, the publication reports: Blood from ankylosing spondylitis patients appeared to be characterized by a TCR beta motif made up of under ten highly homologous amino acid variants. The disease-linked clones showed a CD8+ phenotype and occurred at relatively low frequencies in peripheral blood. Some of the motif variants had been reported before in the synovial fluid and blood of reactive arthritis patients, a finding that suggests common disease-initiation mechanisms. The disease-linked clones were reported as significantly enriched in matched synovial fluid samples from ankylosing spondylitis patients.

The clonotype originates from a male donor with ankylosing spondylitis. This sequence uses TRBV7-9 and TRBJ2-7; TRBD2 might be the D gene, on 5 matching bases. The sequencing input was blood, either unsorted or a sorted T cell fraction (not recorded which). The sequence in DNA is TGTGCCAGCAGCTCCGACCCGGGGACCTACGAGCAGTACTTC. The translation is CASSSDPGTYEQYF.